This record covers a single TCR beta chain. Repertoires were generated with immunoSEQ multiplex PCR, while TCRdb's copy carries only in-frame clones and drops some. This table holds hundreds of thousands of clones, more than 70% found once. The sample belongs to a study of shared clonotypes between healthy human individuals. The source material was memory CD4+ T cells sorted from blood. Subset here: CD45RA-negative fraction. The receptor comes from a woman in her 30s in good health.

The CDR3 nucleotides read TGTGCCAGCACCGATTCAGGAGCGGGGAGGGTAGATACGCAGTATTTT. Translated, it gives CASTDSGAGRVDTQYF. The chain has TRBV28 and TRBJ2-3; 7 positions agree with TRBD2. Germline loops: CDR1 MDHEN, CDR2 SYDVKM. The CDR3 contains 16 residues. V shed 7 bases, J shed 5 bases, and the junction held 15 bases outside the gene matches.